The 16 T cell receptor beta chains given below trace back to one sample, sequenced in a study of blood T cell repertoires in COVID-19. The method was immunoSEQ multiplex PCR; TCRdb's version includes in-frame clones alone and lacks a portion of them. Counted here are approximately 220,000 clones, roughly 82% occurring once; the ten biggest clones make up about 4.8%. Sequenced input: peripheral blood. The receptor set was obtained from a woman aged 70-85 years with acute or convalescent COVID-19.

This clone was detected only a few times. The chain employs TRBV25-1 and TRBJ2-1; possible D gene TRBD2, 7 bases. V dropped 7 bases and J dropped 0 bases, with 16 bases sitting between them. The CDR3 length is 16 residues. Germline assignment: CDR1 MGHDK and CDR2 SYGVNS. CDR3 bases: TGTGCCAGCACTCCAAGGGGGGGGAGCTCCTACAATGAGCAGTTCTTC. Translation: CASTPRGGSSYNEQFF.

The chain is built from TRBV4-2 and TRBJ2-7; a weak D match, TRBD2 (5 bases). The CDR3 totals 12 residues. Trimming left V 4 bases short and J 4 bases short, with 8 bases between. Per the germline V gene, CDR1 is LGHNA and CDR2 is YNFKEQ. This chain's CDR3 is CASSPPGYEQYF. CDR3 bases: TGTGCCAGCAGCCCCCCGGGGTACGAGCAGTACTTC.

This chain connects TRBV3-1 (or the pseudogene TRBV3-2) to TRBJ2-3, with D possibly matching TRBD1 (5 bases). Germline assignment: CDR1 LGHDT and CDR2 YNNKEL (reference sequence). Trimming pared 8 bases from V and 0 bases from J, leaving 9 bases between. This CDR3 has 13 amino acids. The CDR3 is CASGAGSTDTQYF. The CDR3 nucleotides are TGTGCCAGCGGGGCCGGGAGCACAGATACGCAGTATTTT.

For the CDR3, the DNA is TGTGCCAGCAGCTTAGTCTCCTTCGATGGCTACACCTTC. Amino acid sequence: CASSLVSFDGYTF. The rearrangement joins TRBV7-9 to TRBJ1-2; D unclear. The V and J ends lost 1 base and 6 bases respectively, with 9 bases between them. Germline assignment: CDR1 SEHNR and CDR2 FQNEAQ (reference sequence). The CDR3 loop spans 13 amino acids.

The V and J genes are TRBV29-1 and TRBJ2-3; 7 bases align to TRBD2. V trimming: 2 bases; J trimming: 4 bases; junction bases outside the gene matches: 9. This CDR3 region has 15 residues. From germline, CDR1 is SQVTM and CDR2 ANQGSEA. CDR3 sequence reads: CSVEWGGGGADTQYF. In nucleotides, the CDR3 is TGCAGCGTTGAATGGGGGGGAGGCGGGGCAGATACGCAGTATTTT.

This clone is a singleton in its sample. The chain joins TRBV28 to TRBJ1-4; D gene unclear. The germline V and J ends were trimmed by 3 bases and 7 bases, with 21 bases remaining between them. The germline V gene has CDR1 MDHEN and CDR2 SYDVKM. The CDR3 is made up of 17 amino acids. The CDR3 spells CASSFPLYEEGAEKLFF. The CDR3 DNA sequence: TGTGCCAGCAGTTTCCCCCTTTACGAGGAGGGAGCTGAAAAACTGTTTTTT.

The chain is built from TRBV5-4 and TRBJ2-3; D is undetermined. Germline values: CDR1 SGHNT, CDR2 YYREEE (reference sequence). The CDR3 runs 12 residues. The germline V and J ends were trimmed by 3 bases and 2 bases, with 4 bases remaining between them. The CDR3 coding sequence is TGTGCCAGCAGCTCGTACACAGATACGCAGTATTTT. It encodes CASSSYTDTQYF.

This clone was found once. The CDR3 region has the DNA TGTGCCAGCAGCGAGATAACAGGGAACTATGGCTACACCTTC. Encoded protein: CASSEITGNYGYTF. The chain links TRBV6-2 or TRBV6-3 to TRBJ1-2, with a possible D match to TRBD1 (6 bases). Germline values: CDR1 MNHEY, CDR2 SVGEGT. The CDR3 has 14 residues. V lost 6 bases, J lost 2 bases, and 13 bases lay in between.

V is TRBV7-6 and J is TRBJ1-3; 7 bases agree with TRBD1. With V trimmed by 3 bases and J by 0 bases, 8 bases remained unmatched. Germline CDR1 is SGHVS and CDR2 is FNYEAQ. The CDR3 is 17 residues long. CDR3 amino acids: CASSFSSGTASGNTIYF. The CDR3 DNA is TGTGCCAGCAGCTTTAGCTCCGGGACAGCCTCTGGAAACACCATATATTTT. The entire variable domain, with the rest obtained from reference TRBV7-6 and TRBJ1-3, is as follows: GAGVSQSPRYKVTKRGQDVALRCDPISGHVSLYWYRQALGQGPEFLTYFNYEAQQDKSGLPNDRFSAERPEGSISTLTIQRTEQRDSAMYRCASSFSSGTASGNTIYFGEGSWLTVV.

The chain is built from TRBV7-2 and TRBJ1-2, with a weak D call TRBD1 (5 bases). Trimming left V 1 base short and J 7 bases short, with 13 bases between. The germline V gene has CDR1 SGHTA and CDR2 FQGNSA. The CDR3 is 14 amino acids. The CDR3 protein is CASSLGRAGPGYTF. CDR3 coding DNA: TGTGCCAGCAGCTTAGGCAGGGCCGGACCTGGCTACACCTTC.

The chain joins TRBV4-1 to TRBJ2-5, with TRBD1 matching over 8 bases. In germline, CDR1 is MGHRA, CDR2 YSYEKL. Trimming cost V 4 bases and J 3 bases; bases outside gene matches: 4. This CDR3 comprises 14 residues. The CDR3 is CASSLDRGKETQYF. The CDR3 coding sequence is TGCGCCAGCAGCCTAGACAGGGGTAAAGAGACCCAGTACTTC.

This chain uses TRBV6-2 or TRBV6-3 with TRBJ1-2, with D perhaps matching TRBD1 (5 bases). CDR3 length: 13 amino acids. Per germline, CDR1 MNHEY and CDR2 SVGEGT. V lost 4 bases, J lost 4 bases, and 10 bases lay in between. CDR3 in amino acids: CASSFPGGYGYTF. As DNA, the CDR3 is TGTGCCAGCAGTTTCCCGGGGGGCTATGGCTACACCTTC.

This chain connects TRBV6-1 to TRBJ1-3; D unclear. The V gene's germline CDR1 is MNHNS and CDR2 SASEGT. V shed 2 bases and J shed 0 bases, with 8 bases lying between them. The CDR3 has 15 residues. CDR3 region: CASSELLYSGNTIYF. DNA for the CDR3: TGTGCCAGCAGTGAACTTCTGTACTCTGGAAACACCATATATTTT.

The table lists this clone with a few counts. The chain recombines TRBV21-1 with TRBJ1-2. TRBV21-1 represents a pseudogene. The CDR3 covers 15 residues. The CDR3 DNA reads TGTGCCAGCAGCAACCGGAAAGGGAGGGTTTATGGCTACACCTTC. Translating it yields CASSNRKGRVYGYTF.

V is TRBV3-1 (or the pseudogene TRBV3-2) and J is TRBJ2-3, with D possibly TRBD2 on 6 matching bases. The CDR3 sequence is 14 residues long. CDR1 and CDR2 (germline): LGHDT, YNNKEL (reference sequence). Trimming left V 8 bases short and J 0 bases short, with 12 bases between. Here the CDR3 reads CASRERLSTDTQYF. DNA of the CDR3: TGTGCCAGCCGGGAGCGTCTAAGCACAGATACGCAGTATTTT.

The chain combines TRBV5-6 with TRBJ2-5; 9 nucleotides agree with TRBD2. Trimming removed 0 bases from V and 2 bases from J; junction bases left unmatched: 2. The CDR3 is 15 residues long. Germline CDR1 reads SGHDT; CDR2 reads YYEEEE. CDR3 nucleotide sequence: TGTGCCAGCAGCTTGGGCGGGGGGGCACAAGAGACCCAGTACTTC. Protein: CASSLGGGAQETQYF.